A single sample is the source of the 7 T cell receptor beta chains below, sequenced in a study of response to subunit inactivated influenza vaccine. One entry per CDR3 protein, called by TCRdb with MiXCR from the RT-PCR reads. This table has a few hundred thousand distinct CDR3 sequences, around 15% appearing once. The sequencing here drew on PBMCs from blood, taken 11 to 12 days after vaccination. The source is a man aged 50 to 60 who received an inactivated influenza vaccine.

The rearrangement uses TRBV4-3 and TRBJ2-7; D not certain. The germline V gene has CDR1 LGHNA and CDR2 YSLEER. The V end was cut by 0 bases, the J end by 3 bases, with 12 bases between. The CDR3 covers 15 residues. CDR3 sequence: CASSQEYGGFYEQYF. The CDR3 DNA sequence: TGCGCCAGCAGCCAAGAATACGGCGGTTTCTACGAGCAGTACTTC.

This rearrangement joins TRBV19 to TRBJ2-5; tentatively, D is TRBD1 or TRBD2 (5 bases each). V lost 3 bases and J 4 bases, leaving 15 bases between the germline ends. CDR3 length equals 15 residues. CDR1 and CDR2 from the germline V gene are LNHDA and SQIVND (reference sequence). The CDR3 here is CASSMLAGTGETQYF. Here the CDR3 DNA reads TGTGCCAGTAGTATGTTGGCAGGGACCGGAGAGACCCAGTACTTC. Full variable domain (remainder filled in from reference TRBV19 and TRBJ2-5): DGGITQSPKYLFRKEGQNVTLSCEQNLNHDAMYWYRQDPGQGLRLIYYSQIVNDFQKGDIAEGYSVSREKKESFPLTVTSAQKNPTAFYLCASSMLAGTGETQYFGPGTRLLVL.

J is TRBJ2-1 and V is TRBV28, with D perhaps being TRBD1 or TRBD2 (7 bases each). Germline CDR1 reads MDHEN; CDR2 reads SYDVKM. The CDR3 has 15 amino acids. V lost 3 bases and J 7 bases, leaving 16 bases between the germline ends. The CDR3 DNA reads TGTGCCAGCAGTTTGCAGGGGGTGGGGGGGAATGAGCAGTTCTTC. This gives the protein CASSLQGVGGNEQFF.

The rearrangement uses TRBV7-8 and TRBJ2-7; D ambiguous. CDR1 and CDR2 (germline): SGHVS, FQNEAQ. The CDR3 is made up of 15 amino acids. Trimming stripped 1 base from V and 5 bases from J, with 15 bases between. The CDR3 coding sequence is TGTGCCAGCAGCTTAGAGGCTAGTGGAAGCCACGAGCAGTACTTC. It codes for CASSLEASGSHEQYF.

This clonotype has a handful of counts. The rearrangement uses TRBV2 and TRBJ2-7; tentatively, D is TRBD2 (6 bases). Germline loops: CDR1 SNHLY, CDR2 FYNNEI. The CDR3 spans 12 residues. V was pared by 7 bases and J by 3 bases, with 10 bases between. The CDR3 region has the DNA TGTGCCAGCAACGCGGGGTTCTACGAGCAGTACTTC. It encodes CASNAGFYEQYF.

This clonotype came up many times. The chain carries TRBV4-1 and TRBJ2-7; D is unclear. CDR1 is MGHRA, CDR2 YSYEKL, per germline. V gave up 1 base and J gave up 2 bases, with 12 bases separating them. This CDR3 spans 15 amino acids. CDR3 sequence (DNA): TGCGCCAGCAGCCAAGCCTTCGTTGTCACCTACGAGCAGTACTTC. Encoded protein: CASSQAFVVTYEQYF.

This clonotype was found a few times. The chain combines TRBV5-6 with TRBJ2-1; D is possibly TRBD2 (7 bases). CDR3 length: 15 residues. CDR1 is SGHDT, CDR2 YYEEEE, per germline. Trimming pared 3 bases from V and 7 bases from J, leaving 17 bases between. The CDR3 coding sequence is TGTGCCAGCAGCTCTCGGGGGGCCGGGGTTAATGAGCAGTTCTTC. Its protein product is CASSSRGAGVNEQFF.